Shown below are 14 T cell receptor beta chains from a single sample sequenced in a study of blood T cell repertoires in COVID-19. The method was immunoSEQ multiplex PCR; TCRdb's version includes in-frame clones alone and lacks a portion of them. The data hold 250,000 to 350,000 clones, with 87% observed a single time. Sequencing input: peripheral blood. The receptors were gathered from a woman aged 45-65 years who had recovered from COVID-19.

This chain links TRBV5-1 with TRBJ2-3; 11 positions match TRBD2. The germline gives CDR1 SGHRS, CDR2 YFSETQ. The CDR3 covers 21 residues. After removal of 3 bases from V and 1 base from J, the junction contained 19 bases not matched to a gene. CDR3 bases: TGCGCCAGCAGCTACCGACAGCTGGGTAGCGGGGGGGGTAGCGGCACAGATACGCAGTATTTT. This translates into CASSYRQLGSGGGSGTDTQYF. The complete variable domain, with remaining parts taken from reference TRBV5-1 and TRBJ2-3, reads KAGVTQTPRYLIKTRGQQVTLSCSPISGHRSVSWYQQTPGQGLQFLFEYFSETQRNKGNFPGRFSGRQFSNSRSEMNVSTLELGDSALYLCASSYRQLGSGGGSGTDTQYFGPGTRLTVL.

This clone was found a few times. The V and J genes are TRBV6-2 or TRBV6-3 and TRBJ1-1; 9 bases align to TRBD1. J gave up 4 bases and V 5 bases, and 11 bases lay outside the gene matches. CDR3 length equals 16 residues. The germline V gene encodes CDR1 MNHEY and CDR2 SVGEGT. The CDR3 DNA reads TGTGCCAGCAGTAATACAGGGGGCGCGAGCCCCACTGAAGCTTTCTTT. Translated: CASSNTGGASPTEAFF.

This chain uses TRBV11-3 with TRBJ2-2; 9 bases match TRBD2. The trim removed 5 bases at V and 5 bases at J, leaving 15 bases unmatched. CDR3 length equals 18 residues. Per germline, CDR1 SGHNT and CDR2 YENEEA. The CDR3 bases are TGTGCCAGCAGCCCCTATCCTGGCCTAGCGGGATCGACCGGGGAGCTGTTTTTT. Translation: CASSPYPGLAGSTGELFF.

The chain has TRBV11-2 and TRBJ2-7, with 13 bases lining up with TRBD2. V shed 8 bases and J 3 bases; nucleotides not matched to a gene: 7. In germline, CDR1 is SGHAT, CDR2 FQNNGV. This CDR3 spans 15 amino acids. The CDR3 DNA is TGTGCCAGCGGAATAGGGACTAGCGGGAACTACGAGCAGTACTTC. This translates into CASGIGTSGNYEQYF. The entire variable domain, with the rest obtained from reference TRBV11-2 and TRBJ2-7, is as follows: EAGVAQSPRYKIIEKRQSVAFWCNPISGHATLYWYQQILGQGPKLLIQFQNNGVVDDSQLPKDRFSAERLKGVDSTLKIQPAKLEDSAVYLCASGIGTSGNYEQYFGPGTRLTVT.

The V and J genes are TRBV30 and TRBJ2-3; 8 bases are shared with TRBD1. Germline CDR1 GTSNPN, CDR2 SVGIG (reference sequence). This CDR3 is built from 15 residues. With V trimmed by 6 bases and J by 4 bases, 12 bases remained unmatched. The DNA for the CDR3 is TGTGCCTGCAAGACAGGGGTAGGGGGATCAGATACGCAGTATTTT. Its protein product is CACKTGVGGSDTQYF.

V and J are TRBV4-2 and TRBJ1-4; no definite D call. The V end was cut by 2 bases, the J end by 2 bases, with 3 bases between. The CDR3 has 13 residues. The germline V gene encodes CDR1 LGHNA and CDR2 YNFKEQ. In DNA, the CDR3 is TGTGCCAGCAGCCAACAGACTAATGAAAAACTGTTTTTT. This translates into CASSQQTNEKLFF.

This clone was counted a few times. This chain joins TRBV28 and TRBJ1-5; the D is unclear. Germline V gives CDR1 MDHEN, CDR2 SYDVKM. V lost 1 base and J 7 bases, leaving 14 bases between the germline ends. The CDR3 consists of 15 residues. CDR3 coding DNA: TGTGCCAGCAGTTTATCGTCCCGGGGTGAGCAGCCCCAGCATTTT. It codes for CASSLSSRGEQPQHF.

The V and J genes are TRBV5-4 and TRBJ2-5, with D perhaps matching TRBD1 (6 bases). Germline assignment: CDR1 SGHNT and CDR2 YYREEE (reference sequence). The V and J ends lost 1 base and 5 bases respectively, with 9 bases between them. The CDR3 covers 13 residues. CDR3 sequence (DNA): TGTGCCAGCAGCTTGCGGCAGGGGGAGACCCAGTACTTC. Residues: CASSLRQGETQYF. Variable domain in full (rest from reference TRBV5-4 and TRBJ2-5): ETGVTQSPTHLIKTRGQQVTLRCSSQSGHNTVSWYQQALGQGPQFIFQYYREEENGRGNFPPRFSGLQFPNYSSELNVNALELDDSALYLCASSLRQGETQYFGPGTRLLVL.

The genes are TRBV4-2 and TRBJ1-2; the D is unclear. This CDR3 spans 15 amino acids. CDR1 is LGHNA and CDR2 is YNFKEQ in the germline V gene. Trimming left V 0 bases short and J 8 bases short, with 16 bases between. The DNA of the CDR3 is TGTGCCAGCAGCCAAGATCTACGGGGTTTGGGAGGCTACACCTTC. Its translation is CASSQDLRGLGGYTF.

The chain combines TRBV4-1 with TRBJ2-3; TRBD2 matches at 7 bases. The trim removed 5 bases at V and 3 bases at J, leaving 8 bases unmatched. This CDR3 region has 15 residues. Germline values: CDR1 MGHRA, CDR2 YSYEKL. The CDR3 reads CASSGRDYPTDTQYF. As DNA, the CDR3 is TGCGCCAGCAGCGGAAGGGACTACCCGACAGATACGCAGTATTTT.

This chain uses TRBV2 with TRBJ2-3; D is perhaps TRBD2 (6 bases). In germline, CDR1 is SNHLY, CDR2 FYNNEI. The V gene lost 11 bases and the J gene lost 6 bases, with 21 bases spanning the gap. This CDR3 region has 14 residues. CDR3 sequence reads: CALDQGGSRDTQYF. CDR3 nucleotide sequence: TGTGCCCTCGACCAAGGAGGGTCGCGGGATACGCAGTATTTT. Complete variable domain (other parts from reference TRBV2 and TRBJ2-3): EPEVTQTPSHQVTQMGQEVILRCVPISNHLYFYWYRQILGQKVEFLVSFYNNEISEKSEIFDDQFSVERPDGSNFTLKIRSTKLEDSAMYFCALDQGGSRDTQYFGPGTRLTVL.

The genes are TRBV4-1 and TRBJ1-2, with D unresolved. Trimming pared 0 bases from V and 6 bases from J, leaving 17 bases between. Germline CDR1 MGHRA, CDR2 YSYEKL. CDR3 size: 16 residues. The CDR3 bases are TGCGCCAGCAGCCAAGATCTAAGGGTACGGGGTAATGGCTACACCTTC. Translated: CASSQDLRVRGNGYTF.

This chain uses TRBV7-2 with TRBJ2-5; 7 nucleotides line up with TRBD2. V lost 2 bases to trimming and J lost 1 base; unmatched junction nucleotides: 4. The CDR3 spans 15 residues. The germline V gene encodes CDR1 SGHTA and CDR2 FQGNSA. CDR3 in DNA: TGTGCCAGCAGCTTACAAGCGGGGCCCCAAGAGACCCAGTACTTC. Translated: CASSLQAGPQETQYF.

This chain joins TRBV6-5 and TRBJ1-2; D uncertain. V lost 4 bases and J lost 8, with 11 bases in between. Germline V CDR1 and CDR2: MNHEY, SVGAGI. The CDR3 is 12 residues long. CDR3 region: CASSWESRGYTF. CDR3 nucleotides: TGTGCCAGCAGTTGGGAGTCGAGGGGCTACACCTTC.